This T cell receptor beta chain was recovered during a study of immune cell composition in non-small cell lung cancer. Findings of the study overall: TIL tumour reactivity correlated with maximal tumour-associated clone frequency in adenocarcinoma. Shared sequences between tumour-reactive and dominant in vivo clones were not proven.

Sequenced by immunoSEQ multiplex PCR; TCRdb stores in-frame clones only, minus some. The profile shows 13,000 to 15,000 clones, roughly 80% of them singletons. Remarks on this clone: Its antigen is not known.

Template was genomic DNA from frozen, unsorted single-cell suspensions. The material sequenced was lung tumor tissue. This TCR was sampled from a human donor with non-small cell lung cancer.

The CDR3 region has the DNA TGCGCCAGCAGCCACGGACCCGGGAATGAGCAGTTCTTC. This gives the protein CASSHGPGNEQFF. V gene TRBV4-3 combines with J gene TRBJ2-1; D is undetermined. The V end lost 3 bases, the J end lost 7 bases, and 10 bases lay between the germline ends. The CDR3 runs 13 residues. In germline, CDR1 is LGHNA, CDR2 YSLEER.